The clone carrying this TCR beta chain turned up a few times. The data stem from a study of regulatory T cells in long-lasting Graves disease. Arm-PCR of CDR3 regions and iRepertoire HTBI primers were used to build TCR beta libraries. TCRdb itself ran the multiplex PCR reads through MiXCR, one entry per CDR3 protein. Of over 350,000 distinct CDR3 sequences listed, around 20% are singletons. Described time point: persistent/refractory GD, antithyroid drugs over 5 years with positive TRAb. There was RNA extracted from PBMCs, and the TCR library was made from it. As a group, patients came from one endocrinology department in Xi'an, China. The CDR3 consists of 17 residues. In germline, CDR1 is MGHDK, CDR2 SYGVNS. V lost 6 bases and J 9 bases, leaving 29 bases between the germline ends.

The chain is built from TRBV25-1 and TRBJ2-5; D possibly uses TRBD1 or TRBD2 (5 bases each). This specimen was peripheral blood mononuclear cells (PBMCs), taken when the disease was refractory, from a patient treated with antithyroid drugs. The TCR originated in a female donor with Graves disease. This CDR3 reads CASSFNKGVPNEGSQYF. CDR3 DNA sequence: TGTGCCAGCAGCTTCAATAAAGGGGTACCGAACGAGGGGTCCCAGTACTTC. Full variable domain (rest looked up from reference TRBV25-1 and TRBJ2-5): EADIYQTPRYLVIGTGKKITLECSQTMGHDKMYWYQQDPGMELHLIHYSYGVNSTEKGDLSSESTVSRIRTEHFPLTLESARPSHTSQYLCASSFNKGVPNEGSQYFGPGTRLLVL.